The present TCR beta chain was sequenced within a study of monozygotic twins with inflammatory bowel disease. Study-wide points: Fewer clonotypes were shared with others by IBD patients than by healthy twins, especially with disease activity. Possibly reflecting limited power, no difference in repertoire similarity was found between concordant and discordant twins. Distinction of different T cell subtypes was not possible.

Nested amplification of TCRalpha and TCRbeta cDNA involved two PCRs of approximately 17 and 9 cycles. After re-calling the 5' RACE reads, TCRdb lists one entry per CDR3 protein, DNA absent. Across roughly 100,000 distinct CDR3 sequences, the top ten clones capture 1.9% of the sample. Regarding this clonotype: The antigen is not known.

The CDR3 spans 12 residues. The receptor's source is a human donor with ulcerative colitis or Crohn's disease, or a healthy co-twin of an affected twin (not recorded which). The chain carries TRBV12-3 or TRBV12-4 and TRBJ1-1. Sequencing was performed on blood. CDR3 sequence reads: CARLVVNTEAFF.